This T cell receptor (beta chain) was profiled in a study of graft-versus-host responses after intestinal transplantation. Concerning this clone itself: The antigen is undetermined.

Repertoires were generated with immunoSEQ multiplex PCR, while TCRdb's copy carries only in-frame clones and drops some. This sample has tens of thousands of clones; roughly 90% occur once, and the top ten carry roughly 2.5%. General study results and limits: Researchers found GvH clones in recipient marrow, and some showed up first in ileum or blood. Early after transplant, HvG declines were associated with peak levels of circulating GvH clones.

The CDR3 has 12 amino acids. The germline gives CDR1 SNHLY, CDR2 FYNNEI. J lost 3 bases, V lost 8 bases, and 3 bases had no gene match. The sequencing here drew on unstimulated CD8+ T cells sorted from spleen or lymph node cells, taken before intestinal transplant. The receptor comes from a human donor who received an intestinal transplant. The chain carries TRBV2 and TRBJ2-7; 8 positions agree with TRBD1. The CDR3 protein is CASVGQGYEQYF. The CDR3 DNA follows: TGTGCCAGCGTTGGACAGGGCTACGAGCAGTACTTC.